The 23 T cell receptor beta chains below were found in one sample sequenced in a study of regulatory T cells in long-lasting Graves disease. The time point was: persistent/refractory GD, antithyroid drugs over 5 years with positive TRAb. PBMC RNA served as the TCR library source. Researchers made TCR beta libraries by using iRepertoire HTBI primers and running Arm-PCR on CDR3 regions. One entry per CDR3 protein results from TCRdb running MiXCR on the multiplex PCR reads. This sample has fewer than 550,000 distinct CDR3 sequences, with approximately 21% found just once. Source: peripheral blood mononuclear cells (PBMCs), taken when the disease was refractory, from a patient treated with antithyroid drugs. The source is a female donor with Graves disease.

This clonotype was recorded many times. The chain uses TRBV2 and TRBJ1-4; a weak D match, TRBD1 (5 bases). Germline CDR1 SNHLY, CDR2 FYNNEI. The length of the CDR3 is 17 residues. V was trimmed by 6 bases and J by 0 bases, leaving 17 bases between them. The chain's CDR3 is CASRGEVGAATNEKLFF. The CDR3 DNA is TGTGCCAGCAGGGGGGAAGTCGGTGCTGCAACTAATGAAAAACTGTTTTTT.

This clonotype occurred many times. The chain is built from TRBV27 and TRBJ2-2, with a tentative D call TRBD1 (5 bases). This CDR3 region has 14 residues. V was cut by 7 bases and J by 6 bases, with 15 bases left in between. Germline values: CDR1 MNHEY, CDR2 SMNVEV (reference sequence). The DNA for the CDR3 is TGTGCCAGCAAGATGGGGCCCATGCCCGGGGAGCTGTTTTTT. The encoded protein is CASKMGPMPGELFF.

The chain links TRBV28 to TRBJ2-5; 9 bases fit TRBD1. Germline assignment: CDR1 MDHEN and CDR2 SYDVKM. V lost 4 bases, J lost 1 base, and 7 bases stayed unmatched. The CDR3 is made up of 16 amino acids. CDR3 loop: CASSSGTGKSQETQYF. The CDR3 DNA sequence: TGTGCCAGCAGTTCCGGGACAGGGAAATCCCAAGAGACCCAGTACTTC.

This clonotype came up many times. The chain carries TRBV6-1 and TRBJ1-1; D is perhaps TRBD1 (5 bases). The CDR3 is made up of 11 amino acids. Trimming cost V 8 bases and J 7 bases, with 11 bases left between them. Germline V gene sequence: CDR1 MNHNS, CDR2 SASEGT. CDR3 DNA: TGTGCCAGCTTGGCGGGGCTTGAAGCTTTCTTT. It translates to CASLAGLEAFF.

This clonotype was observed many times. This rearrangement joins TRBV2 to TRBJ1-2; D possibly corresponds to TRBD1 (5 bases). Trimming removed 6 bases from V and 0 bases from J, with 14 bases in between. The CDR3 is 15 amino acids. Germline assignment: CDR1 SNHLY and CDR2 FYNNEI. Here the CDR3 DNA reads TGTGCCAGCAGATTGATCGACAGTTCTAACTATGGCTACACCTTC. Amino acid sequence: CASRLIDSSNYGYTF.

The V and J genes are TRBV14 and TRBJ2-7; TRBD1 is a possible D gene (6 bases). The CDR3 contains 17 residues. Germline V lookup: CDR1 SGHDN, CDR2 FVKESK. V dropped 0 bases and J dropped 2 bases, with 17 bases sitting between them. The CDR3 reads CASSQDQVTGIAYEQYF. The CDR3 DNA reads as TGTGCCAGCAGCCAAGATCAGGTTACAGGGATCGCCTACGAGCAGTACTTC. The variable domain in full, completed from reference TRBV14 and TRBJ2-7, reads EAGVTQFPSHSVIEKGQTVTLRCDPISGHDNLYWYRRVMGKEIKFLLHFVKESKQDESGMPNNRFLAERTGGTYSTLKVQPAELEDSGVYFCASSQDQVTGIAYEQYFGPGTRLTVT.

This clonotype occurred many times. The chain uses TRBV11-3 and TRBJ2-7; D possibly corresponds to TRBD1 (7 bases). V shed 2 bases and J shed 3 bases, with 20 bases lying between them. This CDR3 has 17 amino acids. Germline V gene data show CDR1 as SGHNT and CDR2 as YENEEA. DNA for the CDR3: TGTGCCAGCAGCTTAAGCGGAGGGGCCCGACAGGGCTACGAGCAGTACTTC. Protein: CASSLSGGARQGYEQYF.

As DNA, the CDR3 is TGTGCCAGCACCCCGGGGGGAGGTACCGGGGAGCTGTTTTTT. This translates into CASTPGGGTGELFF. The chain is built from TRBV28 and TRBJ2-2, with 7 bases that match TRBD2. The V segment lost 7 bases and the J segment 5 bases; nucleotides outside the gene matches: 7. CDR3 length: 14 residues. Germline V CDR1 and CDR2: MDHEN, SYDVKM.

J is TRBJ2-2 and V is TRBV10-3, with TRBD1 matching over 7 bases. CDR1 and CDR2 from the germline V gene are ENHRY and SYGVKD. Trimming cost V 0 bases and J 1 base; bases outside gene matches: 5. The CDR3 extends over 17 amino acids. The DNA for the CDR3 is TGTGCCATCAGTGAGTCGAAGGGGGCAGGGAACACCGGGGAGCTGTTTTTT. Translated, it gives CAISESKGAGNTGELFF.

This clonotype was seen a handful of times. The rearrangement uses TRBV5-5 and TRBJ1-5, with TRBD1 matching 7 bases. The CDR3 runs to 13 residues. V trimming: 4 bases; J trimming: 10 bases; junction bases outside the gene matches: 8. The V gene's germline CDR1 is SGHKS and CDR2 YYEKEE (reference sequence). In DNA form, the CDR3 reads TGTGCCAGCAGCAGAACCGGGACAGAACCCCAGCATTTT. It encodes CASSRTGTEPQHF.

The V call is TRBV12-3 or TRBV12-4, the J call TRBJ1-1; the D is unclear. The ends were cut back, 4 bases at V and 5 bases at J, with 8 bases in the middle. The CDR3 is 12 residues long. The CDR3 sequence is CASSSLGTEAFF. The CDR3 bases are TGTGCCAGCAGTTCCCTCGGGACTGAAGCTTTCTTT.

In its sample, this clonotype was seen a few times. This chain links TRBV10-3 with TRBJ2-6; no clear D. Germline loops: CDR1 ENHRY, CDR2 SYGVKD. The CDR3 has 13 amino acids. V dropped 8 bases and J dropped 2 bases, with 7 bases sitting between them. CDR3 DNA: TGTGCCATCGTGGGTGCTGGGGCCAACGTCCTGACTTTC. This sequence encodes CAIVGAGANVLTF.

The table lists this clonotype with many counts. In nucleotides, the CDR3 is TGTGCCAGCAGGTACAGGGGTGGCTACACCTTC. Translation: CASRYRGGYTF. The chain joins TRBV28 to TRBJ1-2, with 7 positions matching TRBD1. The CDR3 loop spans 11 amino acids. The V segment lost 6 bases and the J segment 7 bases; nucleotides outside the gene matches: 2. Germline V gene data show CDR1 as MDHEN and CDR2 as SYDVKM.

This clonotype was detected many times. The rearrangement uses TRBV6-1 and TRBJ1-4; D may be TRBD1 (6 bases). CDR1 is MNHNS, CDR2 SASEGT, per germline. This CDR3 comprises 15 residues. The V and J ends lost 1 base and 7 bases respectively, with 13 bases between them. CDR3 sequence (DNA): TGTGCCAGCAGTGAAGGAGGGGGAAGTTCTGAAAAACTGTTTTTT. Amino acids: CASSEGGGSSEKLFF.

CDR3 in amino acids: CASSLSGWVGTGETQYF. In nucleotides, the CDR3 is TGTGCCAGCAGTTTATCAGGGTGGGTGGGGACTGGGGAGACCCAGTACTTC. The chain has TRBV28 and TRBJ2-5; D might be TRBD2 (6 bases). The germline V gene encodes CDR1 MDHEN and CDR2 SYDVKM. Trimming removed 1 base at V and 5 bases at J, with 20 bases between. The CDR3 is 17 residues long.

This clonotype has only a few counts. This chain joins TRBV20-1 and TRBJ1-2, with a possible D match to TRBD1 (6 bases). The CDR3 consists of 15 residues. CDR1 and CDR2 from the germline V gene are DFQATT and SNEGSKA (reference sequence). V dropped 5 bases and J dropped 2 bases, with 18 bases sitting between them. The CDR3 DNA is TGCAGTGCTGGGGGGGGCCCCCGGGGCAACTATGGCTACACCTTC. Translated, it gives CSAGGGPRGNYGYTF.

This clonotype was found a few times. This chain connects TRBV28 to TRBJ1-6; D is unclear. V was clipped by 2 bases and J by 7 bases, with 12 bases between them. This CDR3 is built from 15 residues. Germline V gives CDR1 MDHEN, CDR2 SYDVKM. This CDR3 is CASSLTQAANSPLHF. DNA of the CDR3: TGTGCCAGCAGTTTAACCCAGGCCGCAAATTCACCCCTCCACTTT.

In this sample, this clonotype turned up many times. The CDR3 region has the DNA TGTGCCAGCAGCTTGTCTGGGACAGGGGTGAACACTGAAGCTTTCTTT. Translation gives CASSLSGTGVNTEAFF. The chain links TRBV27 to TRBJ1-1; 10 bases are shared with TRBD1. The V segment lost 6 bases and the J segment 0 bases; nucleotides outside the gene matches: 7. CDR3 length: 16 residues. Germline loops: CDR1 MNHEY, CDR2 SMNVEV (reference sequence).

Concerning this clonotype: A read error may explain this, as a much larger clone is one base away. The chain links TRBV28 to TRBJ2-7, with 10 bases aligning to TRBD1. Germline loops: CDR1 MDHEN, CDR2 SYDVKM. The CDR3 length is 14 residues. The V segment lost 5 bases and the J segment 7 bases; nucleotides outside the gene matches: 8. The DNA of the CDR3 is TGTGCCAGCAGTGGAGCGGGGACAGGGGATGAGCAGTACTTC. This codes for CASSGAGTGDEQYF.

The rearrangement joins TRBV11-2 to TRBJ1-3, with D tentatively TRBD1 (5 bases). The ends were cut back, 0 bases at V and 0 bases at J, with 15 bases in the middle. Germline-derived CDR1 and CDR2 are SGHAT and FQNNGV. The CDR3 runs 18 residues. CDR3 in DNA: TGTGCCAGCAGCTTAGAAAGGGGACGGATCTACTCTGGAAACACCATATATTTT. Translating gives CASSLERGRIYSGNTIYF.

This clonotype has just a few counts. This chain joins TRBV6-1 and TRBJ2-7; unclear D gene. The DNA end is more similar to TRBJ2-1, so the J call may be wrong. The CDR3 length is 13 residues. Per germline, CDR1 MNHNS and CDR2 SASEGT. CDR3 residues: CASSDRFYNEQFF. In DNA form, the CDR3 reads TGTGCCAGCAGCGACCGTTTCTACAATGAGCAGTTCTTC.

This clonotype appeared a few times. This chain uses TRBV7-9 with TRBJ1-5, with unresolved D. Looked up from germline, CDR1 is SEHNR and CDR2 is FQNEAQ (reference sequence). The V gene lost 1 base and the J gene lost 1 base, with 11 bases spanning the gap. CDR3 length: 16 amino acids. The CDR3 reads CASSLVSGFSNQPQHF. CDR3 bases: TGTGCCAGCAGCTTAGTGTCCGGATTCAGCAATCAGCCCCAGCATTTT.

The V and J genes are TRBV6-5 and TRBJ1-3; tentative D call: TRBD1 (6 bases). Trimming removed 2 bases from V and 3 bases from J, with 11 bases in between. This CDR3 has 15 residues. Germline lookup yields CDR1 MNHEY and CDR2 SVGAGI. The CDR3 nucleotides read TGTGCCAGCAGTTACGGGGGGGCGGGTGGAAACACCATATATTTT. This sequence encodes CASSYGGAGGNTIYF.